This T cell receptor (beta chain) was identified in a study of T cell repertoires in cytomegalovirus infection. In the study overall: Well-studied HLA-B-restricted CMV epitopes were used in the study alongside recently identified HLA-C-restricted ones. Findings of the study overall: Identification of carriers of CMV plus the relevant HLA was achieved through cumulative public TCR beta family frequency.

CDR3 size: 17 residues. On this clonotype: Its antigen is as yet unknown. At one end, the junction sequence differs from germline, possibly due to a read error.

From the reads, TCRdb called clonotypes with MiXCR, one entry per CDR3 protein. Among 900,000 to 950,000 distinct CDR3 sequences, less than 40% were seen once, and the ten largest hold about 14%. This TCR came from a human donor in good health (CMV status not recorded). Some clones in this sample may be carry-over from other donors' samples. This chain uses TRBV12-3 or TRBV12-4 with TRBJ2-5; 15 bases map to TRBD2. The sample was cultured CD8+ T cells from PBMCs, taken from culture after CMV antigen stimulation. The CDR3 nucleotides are TGTGTCAGCAGTTTAGGGACTAGCGGGGGGTATCAAGAGACCCAGTACTTC. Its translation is CVSSLGTSGGYQETQYF.